This entry describes one T cell receptor beta chain. Antigen: not known. The entry originates in a study of T cells in Graves' hyperthyroidism and ophthalmopathy. Study results and limitations: Most thyroid clonotypes expanded above 0.001 were also detected in blood. The model identified upcoming ophthalmopathy a median approximately six months ahead of onset.

V lost 0 bases, J lost 7 bases, and 12 bases lay in between. CDR1 is LNHNV and CDR2 is YYDKDF in the germline V gene (reference sequence). This CDR3 spans 14 amino acids. Clinical Activity Scores of at least 3, NOSPECS grades of at least 4 and durations under 3 months characterized ophthalmopathy patients. The source material, RNA transcripts, was used to amplify TCR beta CDR3 regions. With the HTBI primer set, the TCR CDR3 went through a first round of RT-PCR. Via MiXCR, TCRdb re-called the multiplex PCR reads, giving one row per CDR3 protein. The data contain 250,000 to 350,000 distinct CDR3 sequences, approximately 20% of them singletons.

Source material: blood. The rearrangement joins TRBV15 to TRBJ1-1, with D perhaps matching TRBD1 (6 bases). The clonotype was recovered from a man aged 25 to 40 with Graves' ophthalmopathy. The CDR3 DNA reads as TGTGCCACCAGCAGAGATGGCGGGGGCCTTGAAGCTTTCTTT. The encoded protein is CATSRDGGGLEAFF.